This TCR beta chain was observed in a study of control samples from healthy donors and cancer patients (TCRdb year 2020). Counted from cysteine to phenylalanine, this CDR3 has 13 amino acids. This entry keeps only the CDR3 DNA: 39 bases, framed from base 1. The germline V gene encodes CDR1 SGDLS and CDR2 YYNGEE. The V end loses 5 bases and the J end loses 4 bases, and a stretch of 9 bases separates them. Library preparation was by the immunoSEQ multiplex PCR assay. TCRdb retrieved this table from immuneACCESS and kept in-frame rearrangements only. Not all clones are present; in checked studies, unresolved V genes account for under half, and no reason is known for the remainder. Present in this sample are 120,000 or so clones, 89% of which were seen just once. The ten top clones hold 40% of the sample. Turning to this clone: It has no known antigen specificity. Base quality data are lacking; no much larger clone is found one base away.

Sequencing was done on a sample of blood. The receptor's source is a man aged 50 to 60 in good health. The sequence is built from TRBV9 and TRBJ1-4, with a tentative D gene TRBD1 over 6 matching bases. The DNA sequence is as follows: TGTGCCAGCAGTAGACAGGATAATGAAAAACTGTTTTTT. Its amino acids are CASSRQDNEKLFF.